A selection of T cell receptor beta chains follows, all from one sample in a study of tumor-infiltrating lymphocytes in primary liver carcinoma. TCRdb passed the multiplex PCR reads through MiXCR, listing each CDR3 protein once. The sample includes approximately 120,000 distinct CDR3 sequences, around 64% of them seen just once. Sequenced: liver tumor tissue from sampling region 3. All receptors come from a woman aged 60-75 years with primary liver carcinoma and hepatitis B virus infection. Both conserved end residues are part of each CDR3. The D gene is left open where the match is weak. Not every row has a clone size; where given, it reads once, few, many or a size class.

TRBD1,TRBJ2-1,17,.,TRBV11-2,CVRSLTHGQGYRGEQFF,TGTGTTAGAAGCTTAACCCACGGACAGGGGTACAGGGGTGAGCAGTTCTTC
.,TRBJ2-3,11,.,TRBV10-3,CATGRTDTQYF,TGTGCCACCGGACGCACAGATACGCAGTATTTT
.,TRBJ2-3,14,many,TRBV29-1,CSVEGGRKVDTQYF,TGCAGCGTTGAGGGGGGGCGCAAGGTAGATACGCAGTATTTT
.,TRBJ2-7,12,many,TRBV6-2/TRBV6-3,CASNPVGVEQYF,TGTGCCAGCAACCCTGTGGGGGTCGAGCAGTACTTC
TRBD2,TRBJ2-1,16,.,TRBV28,CASSCPGTSHPGGQFF,TGTGCCAGCAGTTGCCCCGGGACTAGTCATCCCGGAGGGCAGTTCTTC
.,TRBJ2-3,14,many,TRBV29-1,CSVEGARGADTQYF,TGCAGCGTTGAAGGGGCCAGGGGGGCAGATACGCAGTATTTT
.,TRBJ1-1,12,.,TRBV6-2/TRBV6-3,CANSLRRGKVFF,TGTGCCAACAGTTTACGGAGAGGAAAAGTTTTCTTT
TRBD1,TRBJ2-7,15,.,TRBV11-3,CASCLGTGDSVEQYF,TGTGCCAGCTGCTTAGGGACAGGGGACTCCGTCGAGCAGTACTTC
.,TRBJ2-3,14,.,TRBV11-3,CASSFRTNTDMLYF,TGTGCCAGCAGCTTCAGGACTAACACAGATATGCTGTATTTT
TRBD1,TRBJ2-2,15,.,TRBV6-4,CASSRTGTGARELFF,TGTGCCAGCAGCCGAACCGGGACAGGGGCCAGGGAGCTGTTTTTT
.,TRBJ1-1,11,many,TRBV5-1,CASKLDTEAFF,TGCGCCAGCAAATTAGACACTGAAGCTTTCTTT
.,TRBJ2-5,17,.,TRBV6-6,CAGSYSTNRTPQETQYF,TGTGCCGGCAGTTACTCGACTAACAGGACTCCCCAAGAGACCCAGTACTTC
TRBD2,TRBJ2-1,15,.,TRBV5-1,CASSAGTSGYNEQFF,TGCGCCAGCAGTGCCGGGACTAGCGGTTACAATGAGCAGTTCTTC
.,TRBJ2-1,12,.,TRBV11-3,CASSLDSVKQFF,TGTGCCAGCAGCTTAGACTCGGTGAAGCAGTTCTTC
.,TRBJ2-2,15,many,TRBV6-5,CASSSTRPRTGELFF,TGTGCCAGCAGTTCCACCCGGCCTCGCACCGGGGAGCTGTTTTTT
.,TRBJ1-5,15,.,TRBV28,CVSASGTGGYQPHHF,TGTGTCAGCGCGTCCGGAACGGGCGGATACCAGCCCCACCATTTT
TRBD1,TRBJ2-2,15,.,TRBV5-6,CASSLDGTGLGELFF,TGTGCCAGTAGCCTGGACGGGACAGGGCTTGGGGAGCTGTTTTTT
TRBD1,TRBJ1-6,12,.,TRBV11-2,CISSPGTGELHF,TGTATCAGCAGTCCCGGGACAGGGGAGCTCCACTTT
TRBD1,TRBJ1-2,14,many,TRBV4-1,CASSQVTGFYGYTF,TGCGCCAGCAGCCAAGTGACAGGGTTCTATGGCTACACCTTC
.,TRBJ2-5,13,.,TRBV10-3,CAISGGAEETQYF,TGTGCCATCAGTGGGGGGGCGGAAGAGACCCAGTACTTC
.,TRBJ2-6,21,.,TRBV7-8,CDSSLMRRAASLGSGANVLTF,TGTGACAGCAGCTTAATGCGGAGGGCGGCGAGTTTGGGGTCTGGGGCCAACGTCCTGACTTTC
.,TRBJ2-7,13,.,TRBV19,CASSQGFKYEQYF,TGTGCCAGTAGCCAGGGTTTCAAATACGAGCAGTACTTC
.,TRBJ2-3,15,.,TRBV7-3,CASSASICSTDTQYF,TGTGCCAGCAGCGCCTCGATATGTAGCACAGATACGCAGTATTTT
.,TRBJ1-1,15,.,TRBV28,CASGASIGQGTEAFF,TGTGCCAGTGGGGCGTCGATCGGCCAGGGCACTGAAGCTTTCTTT
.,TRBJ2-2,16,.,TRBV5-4,CASSLGGSGRTGELFF,TGTGCCAGCAGCTTGGGAGGTAGCGGAAGGACCGGGGAGCTGTTTTTT
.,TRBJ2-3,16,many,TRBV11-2,CASSLARSLDTDTQYF,TGTGCCAGCAGCTTAGCTAGGTCCCTTGACACAGATACGCAGTATTTT
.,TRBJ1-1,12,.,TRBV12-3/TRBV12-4,CASSSGRRETFF,TGTGCTAGCAGTTCGGGACGGCGTGAAACTTTCTTT
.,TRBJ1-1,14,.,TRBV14,CASSQHGFNTEAFF,TGTGCCAGCAGCCAGCATGGGTTCAACACTGAGGCTTTCTTT
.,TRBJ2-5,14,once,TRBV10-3,CAFGESAAQETQYF,TGTGCCTTCGGTGAGTCGGCAGCCCAAGAGACCCAGTACTTC
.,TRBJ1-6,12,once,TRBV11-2,CAGNIAGQTLHF,TGTGCCGGCAACATAGCAGGGCAAACCCTCCACTTT
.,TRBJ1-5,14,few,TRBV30,CAWSVGQPNQPQHF,TGTGCCTGGAGTGTAGGACAGCCCAATCAGCCCCAGCATTTT
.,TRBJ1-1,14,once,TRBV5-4,CASSFQSSFGEAFF,TGTGCCAGCAGCTTTCAAAGCTCCTTCGGTGAAGCTTTCTTT
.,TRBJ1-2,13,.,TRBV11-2,CSSSLGTGFDYAF,TGTTCCAGCAGCTTAGGGACCGGTTTTGACTACGCCTTC
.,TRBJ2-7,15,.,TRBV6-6,CASSSRTSSSYEQRF,TGTGCCAGCAGTTCTAGGACTTCGAGCTCCTACGAGCAGCGCTTC
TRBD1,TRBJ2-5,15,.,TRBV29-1,CSVEDPTGDQETQYF,TGCAGCGTCGAAGACCCAACAGGGGACCAAGAGACCCAGTACTTC
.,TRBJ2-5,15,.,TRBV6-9,CASSYQGGSRETQYF,TGTGCCAGCAGTTACCAAGGGGGTAGTCGAGAGACCCAGTACTTC
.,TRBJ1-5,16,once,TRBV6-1,CASRGRAPGLPQPQHF,TGTGCCAGCCGAGGGCGGGCCCCGGGTCTACCCCAGCCCCAGCATTTT
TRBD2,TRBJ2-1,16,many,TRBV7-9,CASSLGLAEVYNEQFF,TGTGCCAGCAGCTTGGGACTAGCGGAAGTCTACAATGAGCAGTTCTTC
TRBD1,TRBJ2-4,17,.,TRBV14,CASSQGSTGQCPGIQYF,TGTGCCAGCAGCCAAGGGTCGACGGGACAGTGCCCGGGCATTCAGTACTTC
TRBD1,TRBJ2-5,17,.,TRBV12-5,CASGLETGKVGQGTQYF,TGTGCTAGTGGTTTGGAGACAGGGAAGGTGGGACAAGGGACACAGTACTTC
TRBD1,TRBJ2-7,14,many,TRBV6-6,CASIRTGDSHEQYF,TGTGCCAGCATCAGGACAGGGGATTCCCACGAGCAGTACTTC
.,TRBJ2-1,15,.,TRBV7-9,CASSLVRVGKGEQFF,TGTGCCAGCAGCTTAGTCCGAGTTGGGAAGGGTGAGCAGTTCTTC
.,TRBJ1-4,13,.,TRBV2,CASSGRPVEKLFF,TGTGCCAGCAGTGGACGGCCCGTTGAAAAACTGTTTTTT
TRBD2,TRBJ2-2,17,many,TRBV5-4,CASSPEGLAANTGELFF,TGTGCCAGCAGCCCGGAGGGCCTAGCGGCGAACACCGGGGAGCTGTTTTTT
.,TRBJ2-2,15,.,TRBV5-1,CASSSAGGQGGELFF,TGCGCCAGCAGCTCGGCTGGGGGGCAAGGCGGGGAGCTGTTTTTT
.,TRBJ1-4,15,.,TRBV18,CASSPKTATNEKLSF,TGTGCCAGCTCACCCAAGACAGCAACTAATGAAAAACTGTCTTTT
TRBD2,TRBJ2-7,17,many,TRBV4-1,CASSLRTGTTIMGEQYF,TGCGCCAGCAGCCTTAGAACCGGGACTACAATAATGGGCGAGCAGTACTTC
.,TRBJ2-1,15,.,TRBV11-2,CASSMGWEPGREQFF,TGTGCCAGCAGCATGGGGTGGGAGCCTGGCCGGGAGCAGTTCTTC